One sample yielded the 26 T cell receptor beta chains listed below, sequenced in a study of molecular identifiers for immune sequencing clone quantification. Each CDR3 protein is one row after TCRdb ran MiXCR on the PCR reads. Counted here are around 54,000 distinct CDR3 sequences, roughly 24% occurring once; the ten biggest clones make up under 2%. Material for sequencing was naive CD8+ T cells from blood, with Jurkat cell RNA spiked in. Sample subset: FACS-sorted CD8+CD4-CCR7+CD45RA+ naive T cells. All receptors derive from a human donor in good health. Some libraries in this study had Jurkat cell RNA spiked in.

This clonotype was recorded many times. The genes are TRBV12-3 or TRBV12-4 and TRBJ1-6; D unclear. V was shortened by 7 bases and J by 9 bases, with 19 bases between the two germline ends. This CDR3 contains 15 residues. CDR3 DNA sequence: TGTGCCAGCAAAAAATTGACTGCCCCGGGTTCACCCCTCCACTTT. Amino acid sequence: CASKKLTAPGSPLHF.

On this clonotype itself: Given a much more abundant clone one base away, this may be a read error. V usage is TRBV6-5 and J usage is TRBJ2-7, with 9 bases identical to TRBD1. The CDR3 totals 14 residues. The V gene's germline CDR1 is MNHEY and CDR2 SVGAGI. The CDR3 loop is CASSYGGQGYERYF. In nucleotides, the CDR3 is TGTGCCAGCAGTTACGGGGGACAGGGCTACGAGCGGTACTTC.

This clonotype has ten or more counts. The CDR3 DNA sequence: TGTGCCAGCAGTTTAGGGGACATCGAGCAGTATTTT. As protein: CASSLGDIEQYF. This chain joins TRBV12-3 or TRBV12-4 and TRBJ2-3, with a weak D call TRBD1 (6 bases). This CDR3 has 12 residues. Trimming removed 1 base from V and 11 bases from J, with 10 bases in between.

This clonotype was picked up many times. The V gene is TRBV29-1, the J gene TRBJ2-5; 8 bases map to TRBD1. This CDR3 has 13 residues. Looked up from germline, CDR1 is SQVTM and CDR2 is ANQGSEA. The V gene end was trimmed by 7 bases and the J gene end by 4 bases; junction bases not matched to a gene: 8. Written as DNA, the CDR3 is TGCAGCGCCGATCAGGGGGCTGGAGAGACCCAGTACTTC. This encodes CSADQGAGETQYF. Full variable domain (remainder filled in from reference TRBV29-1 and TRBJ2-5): SAVISQKPSRDICQRGTSLTIQCQVDSQVTMMFWYRQQPGQSLTLIATANQGSEATYESGFVIDKFPISRPNLTFSTLTVSNMSPEDSSIYLCSADQGAGETQYFGPGTRLLVL.

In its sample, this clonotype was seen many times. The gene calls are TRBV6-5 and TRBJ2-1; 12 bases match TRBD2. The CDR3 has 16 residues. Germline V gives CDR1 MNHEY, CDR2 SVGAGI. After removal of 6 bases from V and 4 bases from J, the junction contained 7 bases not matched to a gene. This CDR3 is CASSSDGTSGYNEQFF. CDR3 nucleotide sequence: TGTGCCAGCAGCTCAGACGGGACTAGCGGGTACAATGAGCAGTTCTTC.

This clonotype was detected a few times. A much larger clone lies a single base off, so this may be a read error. In DNA, the CDR3 is TGTGCCAGCAGCCAAGAGGCCGCCGCGCCCTACGAGCGGTACTTC. Translated: CASSQEAAAPYERYF. The J gene is TRBJ2-7, the V gene TRBV4-2; unclear D gene. CDR3 length: 15 amino acids. Germline CDR1 LGHNA, CDR2 YNFKEQ.

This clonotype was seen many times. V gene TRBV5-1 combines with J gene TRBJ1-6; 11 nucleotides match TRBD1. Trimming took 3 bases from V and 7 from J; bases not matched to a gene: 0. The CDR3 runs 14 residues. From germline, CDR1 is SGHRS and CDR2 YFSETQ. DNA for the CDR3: TGCGCCAGCAGCTGGGACAGGGGGAATTCACCCCTCCACTTT. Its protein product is CASSWDRGNSPLHF.

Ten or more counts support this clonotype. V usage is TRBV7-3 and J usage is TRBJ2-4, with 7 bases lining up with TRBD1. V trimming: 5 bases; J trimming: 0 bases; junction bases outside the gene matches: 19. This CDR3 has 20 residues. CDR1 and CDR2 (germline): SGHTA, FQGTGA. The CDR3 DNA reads TGTGCCAGCAGCCGCGTCACCGGGACAGAGGGGGAGCTAGCCAAAAACATTCAGTACTTC. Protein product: CASSRVTGTEGELAKNIQYF.

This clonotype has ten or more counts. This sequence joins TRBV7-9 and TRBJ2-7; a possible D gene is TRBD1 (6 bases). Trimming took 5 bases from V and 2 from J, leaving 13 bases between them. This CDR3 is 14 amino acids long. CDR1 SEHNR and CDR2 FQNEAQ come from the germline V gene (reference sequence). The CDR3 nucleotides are TGTGCCAGCAGCCGGGATGGGGGCCCCTACGAGCAGTACTTC. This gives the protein CASSRDGGPYEQYF.

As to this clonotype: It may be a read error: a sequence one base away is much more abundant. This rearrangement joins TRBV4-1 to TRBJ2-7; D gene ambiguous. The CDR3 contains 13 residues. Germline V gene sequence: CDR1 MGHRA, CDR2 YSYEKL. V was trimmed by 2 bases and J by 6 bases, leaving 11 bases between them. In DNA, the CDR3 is TGCGCCAGCAGCCAACAAGACACGGGCGAGCAGTACTTC. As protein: CASSQQDTGEQYF.

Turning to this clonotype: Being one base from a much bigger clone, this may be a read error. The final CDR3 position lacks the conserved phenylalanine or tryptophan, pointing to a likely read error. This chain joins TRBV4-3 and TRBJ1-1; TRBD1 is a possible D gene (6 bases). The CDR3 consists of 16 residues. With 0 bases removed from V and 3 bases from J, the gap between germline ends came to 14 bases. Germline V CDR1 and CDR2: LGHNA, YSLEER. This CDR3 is CASSQDRQVGYTEAFL. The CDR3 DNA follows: TGCGCCAGCAGCCAAGATCGACAGGTGGGGTACACTGAAGCTTTCCTT.

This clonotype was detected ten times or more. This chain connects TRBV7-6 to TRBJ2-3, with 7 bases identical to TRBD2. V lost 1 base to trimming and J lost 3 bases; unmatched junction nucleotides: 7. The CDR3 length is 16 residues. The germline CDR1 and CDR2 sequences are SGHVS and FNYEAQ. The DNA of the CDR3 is TGTGCCAGCAGCTTAGGAGGCGGGGGAGTGACAGATACGCAGTATTTT. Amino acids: CASSLGGGGVTDTQYF.

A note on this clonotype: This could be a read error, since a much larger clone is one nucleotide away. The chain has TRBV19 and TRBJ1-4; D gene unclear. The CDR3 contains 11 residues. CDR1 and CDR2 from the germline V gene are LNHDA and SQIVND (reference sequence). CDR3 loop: CASSENEKLLF. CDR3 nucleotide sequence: TGTGCCAGTTCGGAAAATGAAAAACTGTTGTTT.

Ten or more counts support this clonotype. CDR3 in DNA: TGCGCCAGCAGCCAGGGGCCCGGGTTTATAACCGGGGAGCTGTTTTTT. Translating gives CASSQGPGFITGELFF. The chain recombines TRBV4-1 with TRBJ2-2; D possibly corresponds to TRBD1 (5 bases). The germline gives CDR1 MGHRA, CDR2 YSYEKL. Trimming stripped 3 bases from V and 5 bases from J, with 16 bases between. CDR3 length: 16 amino acids.

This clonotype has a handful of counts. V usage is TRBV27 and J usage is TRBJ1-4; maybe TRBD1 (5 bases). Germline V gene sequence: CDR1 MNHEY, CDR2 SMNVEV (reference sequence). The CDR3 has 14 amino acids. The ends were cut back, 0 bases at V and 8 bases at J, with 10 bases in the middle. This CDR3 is CASSLSGEREKLFF. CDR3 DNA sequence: TGTGCCAGCAGTTTATCGGGGGAGAGAGAAAAACTGTTTTTT.

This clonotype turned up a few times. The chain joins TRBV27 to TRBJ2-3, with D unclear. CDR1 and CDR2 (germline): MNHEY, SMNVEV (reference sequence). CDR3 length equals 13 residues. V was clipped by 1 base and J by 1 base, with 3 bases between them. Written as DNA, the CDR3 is TGTGCCAGCAGTTTATTTCGCACAGATACGCAGTATTTT. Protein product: CASSLFRTDTQYF.

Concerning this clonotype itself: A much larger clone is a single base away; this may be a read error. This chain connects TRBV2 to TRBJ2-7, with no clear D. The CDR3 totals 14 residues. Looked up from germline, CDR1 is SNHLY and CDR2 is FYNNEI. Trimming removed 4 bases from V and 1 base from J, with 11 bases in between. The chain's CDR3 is CASSGLASSYEQYF. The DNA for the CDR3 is TGTGCCAGCAGTGGTCTCGCCAGTTCCTACGAGCAGTACTTC.

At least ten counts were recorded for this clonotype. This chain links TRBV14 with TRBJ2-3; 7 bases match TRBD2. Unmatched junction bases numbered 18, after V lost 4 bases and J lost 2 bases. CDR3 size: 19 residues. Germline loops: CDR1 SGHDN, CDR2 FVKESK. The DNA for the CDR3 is TGTGCCAGCAGCCCCCTCGGAGGTGGTTACGGGACTAACACAGATACGCAGTATTTT. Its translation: CASSPLGGGYGTNTDTQYF.

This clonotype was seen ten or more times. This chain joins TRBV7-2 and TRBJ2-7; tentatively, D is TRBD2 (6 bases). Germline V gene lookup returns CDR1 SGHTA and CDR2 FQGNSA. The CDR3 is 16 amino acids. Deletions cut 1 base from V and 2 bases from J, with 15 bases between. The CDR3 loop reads CASSLVLAEGPYEQYF. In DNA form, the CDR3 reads TGTGCCAGCAGCTTAGTACTAGCCGAAGGACCCTACGAGCAGTACTTC.

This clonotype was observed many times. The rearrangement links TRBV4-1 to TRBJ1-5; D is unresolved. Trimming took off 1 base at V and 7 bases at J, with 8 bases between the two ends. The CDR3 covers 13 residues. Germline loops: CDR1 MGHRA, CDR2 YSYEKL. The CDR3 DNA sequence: TGCGCCAGCAGCCAAGGCGGTACGCAGCCCCAGCATTTT. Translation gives CASSQGGTQPQHF.

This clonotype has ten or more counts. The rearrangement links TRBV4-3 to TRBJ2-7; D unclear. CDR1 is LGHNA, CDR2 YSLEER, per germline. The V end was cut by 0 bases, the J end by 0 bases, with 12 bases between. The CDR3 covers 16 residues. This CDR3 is CASSQDWPGHSYEQYF. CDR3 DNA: TGCGCCAGCAGCCAAGATTGGCCAGGCCACTCCTACGAGCAGTACTTC.

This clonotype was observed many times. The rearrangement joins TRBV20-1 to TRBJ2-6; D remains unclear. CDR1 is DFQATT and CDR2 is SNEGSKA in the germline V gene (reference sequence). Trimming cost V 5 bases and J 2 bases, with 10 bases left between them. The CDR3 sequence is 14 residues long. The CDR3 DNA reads TGCAGTGCTCTTACGGGTCCTGGGGCCAACGTCCTGACTTTC. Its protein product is CSALTGPGANVLTF.

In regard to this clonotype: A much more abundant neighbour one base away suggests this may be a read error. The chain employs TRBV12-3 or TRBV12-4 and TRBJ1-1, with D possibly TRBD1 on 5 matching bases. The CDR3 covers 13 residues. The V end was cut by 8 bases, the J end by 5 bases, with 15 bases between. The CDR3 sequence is CASGFGGWTEAFF. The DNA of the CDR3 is TGTGCCAGCGGCTTTGGGGGTTGGACTGAAGCTTTCTTT.

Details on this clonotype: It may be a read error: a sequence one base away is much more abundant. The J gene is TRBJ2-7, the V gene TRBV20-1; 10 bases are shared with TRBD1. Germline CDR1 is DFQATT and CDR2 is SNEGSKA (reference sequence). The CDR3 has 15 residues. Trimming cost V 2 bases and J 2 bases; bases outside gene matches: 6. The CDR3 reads CSARWGTGAPYEQYF. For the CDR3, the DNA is TGCAGTGCTAGATGGGGGACAGGGGCTCCCTACGAGCAGTACTTC.

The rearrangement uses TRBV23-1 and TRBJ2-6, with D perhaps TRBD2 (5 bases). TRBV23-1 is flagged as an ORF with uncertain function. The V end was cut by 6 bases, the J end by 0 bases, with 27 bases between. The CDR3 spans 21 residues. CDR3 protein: CASSLLEPRDGPYSGANVLTF. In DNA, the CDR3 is TGCGCCAGCAGCCTACTAGAGCCCCGAGACGGACCCTACTCTGGGGCCAACGTCCTGACTTTC.

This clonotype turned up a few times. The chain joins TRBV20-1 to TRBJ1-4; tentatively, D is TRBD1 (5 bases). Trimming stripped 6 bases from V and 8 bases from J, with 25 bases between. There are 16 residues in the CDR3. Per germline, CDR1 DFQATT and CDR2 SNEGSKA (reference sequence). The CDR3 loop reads CSAQPGSPPSEEKLFF. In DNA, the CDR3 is TGCAGTGCACAACCAGGGAGCCCCCCATCTGAAGAAAAACTGTTTTTT.